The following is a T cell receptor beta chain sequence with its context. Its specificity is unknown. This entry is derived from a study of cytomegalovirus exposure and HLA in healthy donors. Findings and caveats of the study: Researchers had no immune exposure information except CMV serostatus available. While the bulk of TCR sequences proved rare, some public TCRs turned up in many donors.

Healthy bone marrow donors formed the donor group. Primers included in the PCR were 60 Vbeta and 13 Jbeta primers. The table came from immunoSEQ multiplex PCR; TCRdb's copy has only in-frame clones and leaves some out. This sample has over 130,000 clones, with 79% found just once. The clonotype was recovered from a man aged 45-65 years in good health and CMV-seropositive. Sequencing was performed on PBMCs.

Here the CDR3 DNA reads TGTGCCAGCAGTGAGACGGGGGGCCAGCCCCAGCATTTT. This sequence encodes CASSETGGQPQHF. J is TRBJ1-5 and V is TRBV2; a possible D gene is TRBD1 (6 bases). This CDR3 contains 13 residues. In germline, CDR1 is SNHLY, CDR2 FYNNEI. Trimming left V 3 bases short and J 7 bases short, with 10 bases between.